This entry describes one T cell receptor beta chain. Trimming removed 5 bases from V and 7 bases from J, with 15 bases in between. CDR3 length: 13 residues. The germline gives CDR1 MRHNA, CDR2 SNTAGT. This sample was taken from a study of T cell changes during pregnancy in multiple sclerosis. The table came from immunoSEQ multiplex PCR; TCRdb's copy has only in-frame clones and leaves some out. The repertoire has almost 40,000 clones, roughly 89% of them found once; the top ten carry around 0.69%. Specimen: CD4+ T cells from peripheral blood mononuclear cells, collected in the second trimester of pregnancy. The receptor was isolated from a female donor in good health, enrolled as a control in a pregnancy study. The V gene is TRBV6-4, the J gene TRBJ2-7; possible D gene TRBD2, 6 bases. DNA for the CDR3: TGTGCCAGCAGTTCGAACACGGCGGGAGAGCAGTACTTC. It yields the protein CASSSNTAGEQYF.